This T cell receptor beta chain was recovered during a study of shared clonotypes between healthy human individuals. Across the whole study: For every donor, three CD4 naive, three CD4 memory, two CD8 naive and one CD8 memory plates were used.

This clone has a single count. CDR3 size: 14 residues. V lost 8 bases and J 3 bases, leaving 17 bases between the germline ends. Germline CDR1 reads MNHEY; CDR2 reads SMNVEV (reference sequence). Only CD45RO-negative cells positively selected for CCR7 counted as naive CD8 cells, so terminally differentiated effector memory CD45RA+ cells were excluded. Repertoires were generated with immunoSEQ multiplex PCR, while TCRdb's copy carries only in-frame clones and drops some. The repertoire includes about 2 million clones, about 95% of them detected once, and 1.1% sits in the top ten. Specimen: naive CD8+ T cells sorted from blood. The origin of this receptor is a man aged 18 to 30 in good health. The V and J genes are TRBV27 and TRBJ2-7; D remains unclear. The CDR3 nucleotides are TGTGCCAGCCGGTTCGGCATGGATAGCTACGAGCAGTACTTC. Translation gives CASRFGMDSYEQYF.